A single T cell receptor (beta chain) is shown here with its context. The antigen is unknown. This sample was included in a study of cytomegalovirus exposure and HLA in healthy donors. Study findings and constraints: Reported performance of the classifier showed diagnosis of cytomegalovirus status with high specificity and sensitivity.

Trimming took 0 bases from V and 2 from J; bases not matched to a gene: 5. The CDR3 totals 19 residues. Germline-derived CDR1 and CDR2 are MGHRA and YSYEKL. 60 Vbeta and 13 Jbeta primers were used in PCR. This table comes from immunoSEQ multiplex PCR, and its TCRdb copy is limited to in-frame clones, with some not included. The sample contains roughly 190,000 clones, 60% to 80% of which appear only once. The sequenced material came from PBMCs. The V call is TRBV4-1, the J call TRBJ2-3; 16 nucleotides align to TRBD2. The TCR comes from a female donor in good health and CMV-seronegative. CDR3 in DNA: TGCGCCAGCAGCCAAGATGAGGGACTAGCGGGAGGGGACACAGATACGCAGTATTTT. It codes for CASSQDEGLAGGDTDTQYF.